The TCR beta chain under discussion was sequenced for a study of T-cell reconstitution after alpha-beta-depleted transplantation in children. V lost 5 bases, J lost 4 bases, and 18 bases lay in between. CDR3 length: 15 amino acids. With regard to this clonotype: The antigen remains unidentified.

A TCRbeta library incorporating unique molecular identifiers was prepared. From the PCR reads, TCRdb called clonotypes with MiXCR, one entry per CDR3 protein. The sample has 750,000 to 950,000 distinct CDR3 sequences, approximately 15% seen once. Study observations and caveats: One year post-transplant, T-cell counts and diversity were largely derived from T cells produced anew. Several patients had high TCRbeta diversity at day 60; it came from surviving recipient T cells and thymic progenitors. There were reportedly several hundred expanded graft clones from which alpha-beta T cells came about two months after transplant.

The TCR sequence derives from a male patient younger than 18 who had a stem cell transplant for acute lymphoblastic leukemia, so the T cells may come from the graft donor. The gene calls are TRBV12-3 or TRBV12-4 and TRBJ2-7; D possibly corresponds to TRBD1 (6 bases). The specimen comprised PBMCs, mostly from graft donor cells, sampled 360 days after TCRalphabeta/CD19-depleted stem cell transplant. Written as DNA, the CDR3 is TGTGCCAGCAGTCCCCGAGTGGGGGCCGGATACGAGCAGTACTTC. This translates into CASSPRVGAGYEQYF.